The 9 T cell receptor beta chains below were found in one sample sequenced in a study of immune evolution from preneoplasia to lung adenocarcinoma. Assay used: immunoSEQ multiplex PCR; TCRdb lists only in-frame clones, some missing. The table records thousands of clones, under 90% of them present only once. Sequencing was carried out using FFPE adjacent normal lung tissue. The source is a person aged 60-80 years with lung adenocarcinoma.

This clone has only a few counts. The J gene is TRBJ2-5, the V gene TRBV29-1; the D is unclear. V was clipped by 6 bases and J by 2 bases, with 10 bases between them. CDR3 length: 12 residues. Germline-derived CDR1 and CDR2 are SQVTM and ANQGSEA. Written as DNA, the CDR3 is TGCAGCGTCTTACACGGTCAAGAGACCCAGTACTTC. It is translated as CSVLHGQETQYF.

The CDR3 DNA is TGTGCCAGCTCACCATTATCTCCGGGGAACACTGAAGCTTTCTTT. Residues: CASSPLSPGNTEAFF. J is TRBJ1-1 and V is TRBV18; no clear D. Germline CDR1 reads KGHSH; CDR2 reads LQKENI. The CDR3 contains 15 residues. V was cut by 2 bases and J by 1 base, with 11 bases left in between. Based on the CDR3 plus reference TRBV18 and TRBJ1-1, the full variable domain is NAGVMQNPRHLVRRRGQEARLRCSPMKGHSHVYWYRQLPEEGLKFMVYLQKENIIDESGMPKERFSAEFPKEGPSILRIQQVVRGDSAAYFCASSPLSPGNTEAFFGQGTRLTVV.

The chain employs TRBV18 and TRBJ2-5; 7 nucleotides align to TRBD2. The V and J ends lost 3 bases and 5 bases, in that order; junction bases with no gene match: 6. This CDR3 is 14 amino acids long. CDR1 and CDR2 from the germline V gene are KGHSH and LQKENI. CDR3 region: CASSPPGGVETQYF. The CDR3 DNA reads as TGTGCCAGCTCACCCCCTGGGGGGGTGGAGACCCAGTACTTC.

In the case of this clone: A much larger clone differs by one base, so this may be a read error. The rearrangement uses TRBV6-4 and TRBJ2-2; TRBD2 matches 9 bases. V trimming: 3 bases; J trimming: 10 bases; junction bases outside the gene matches: 9. The CDR3 consists of 15 residues. Germline CDR1 and CDR2: MRHNA and SNTAGT. CDR3 coding DNA: TGTGCCAGCAGTGAACTAGCGGGTAACGCCGAGGAGCTGTTTTTT. Translating it yields CASSELAGNAEELFF.

The chain uses TRBV29-1 and TRBJ1-2; D is perhaps TRBD1 (5 bases). The V end lost 3 bases, the J end lost 0 bases, and 14 bases lay between the germline ends. CDR3 length: 15 amino acids. Looked up from germline, CDR1 is SQVTM and CDR2 is ANQGSEA. The CDR3 DNA is TGCAGCGTTGACCCTTCCCTAGGGGCTAACTATGGCTACACCTTC. This gives the protein CSVDPSLGANYGYTF.

The rearrangement links TRBV30 to TRBJ2-5; D remains unclear. The germline CDR1 and CDR2 sequences are GTSNPN and SVGIG (reference sequence). V lost 2 bases, J lost 5 bases, and 6 bases lay in between. This CDR3 has 11 residues. CDR3 in amino acids: CAWSWLETQYF. The CDR3 coding sequence is TGTGCCTGGAGTTGGCTGGAGACCCAGTACTTC.

The chain couples TRBV30 to TRBJ1-1, with unresolved D. This CDR3 is 11 amino acids long. V was trimmed by 3 bases and J by 11 bases, leaving 13 bases between them. Germline CDR1 and CDR2: GTSNPN and SVGIG (reference sequence). The CDR3: CAWSPDGFAFF. CDR3 sequence (DNA): TGTGCCTGGAGCCCCGACGGGTTCGCTTTCTTT.

This clone has a handful of counts. The chain has TRBV25-1 and TRBJ1-5; D remains ambiguous. The germline V gene has CDR1 MGHDK and CDR2 SYGVNS. This CDR3 is 15 amino acids long. The V end was cut by 3 bases, the J end by 2 bases, with 11 bases between. CDR3 DNA: TGTGCCAGCAGTGACTTTGGAGAGGGCAATCAGCCCCAGCATTTT. Its protein is CASSDFGEGNQPQHF.

V gene TRBV19 combines with J gene TRBJ1-2; 9 nucleotides align to TRBD1. There are 15 residues in the CDR3. The germline gives CDR1 LNHDA, CDR2 SQIVND (reference sequence). The ends lost 9 bases at V and 4 bases at J; junction bases unmatched: 12. The CDR3 nucleotides read TGTGCCAGGGTTGTGACGGGACAGGGTATCTATGGCTACACCTTC. This encodes CARVVTGQGIYGYTF. The whole variable domain, remainder taken from reference TRBV19 and TRBJ1-2, is DGGITQSPKYLFRKEGQNVTLSCEQNLNHDAMYWYRQDPGQGLRLIYYSQIVNDFQKGDIAEGYSVSREKKESFPLTVTSAQKNPTAFYLCARVVTGQGIYGYTFGSGTRLTVV.